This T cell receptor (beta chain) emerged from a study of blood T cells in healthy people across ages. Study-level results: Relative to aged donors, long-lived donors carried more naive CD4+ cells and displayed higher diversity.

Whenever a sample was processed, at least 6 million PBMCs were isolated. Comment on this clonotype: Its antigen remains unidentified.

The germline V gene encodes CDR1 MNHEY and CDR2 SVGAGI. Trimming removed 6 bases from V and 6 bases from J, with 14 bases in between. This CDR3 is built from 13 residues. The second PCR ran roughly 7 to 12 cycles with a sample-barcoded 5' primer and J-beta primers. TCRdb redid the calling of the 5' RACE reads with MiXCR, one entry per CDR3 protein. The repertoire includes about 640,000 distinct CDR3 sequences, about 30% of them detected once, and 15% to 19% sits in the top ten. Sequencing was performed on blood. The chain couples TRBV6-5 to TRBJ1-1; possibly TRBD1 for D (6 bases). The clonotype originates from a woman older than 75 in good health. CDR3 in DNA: TGTGCCAGCAGGTTAACAGGGATCGCTGAAGCTTTCTTT. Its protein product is CASRLTGIAEAFF.